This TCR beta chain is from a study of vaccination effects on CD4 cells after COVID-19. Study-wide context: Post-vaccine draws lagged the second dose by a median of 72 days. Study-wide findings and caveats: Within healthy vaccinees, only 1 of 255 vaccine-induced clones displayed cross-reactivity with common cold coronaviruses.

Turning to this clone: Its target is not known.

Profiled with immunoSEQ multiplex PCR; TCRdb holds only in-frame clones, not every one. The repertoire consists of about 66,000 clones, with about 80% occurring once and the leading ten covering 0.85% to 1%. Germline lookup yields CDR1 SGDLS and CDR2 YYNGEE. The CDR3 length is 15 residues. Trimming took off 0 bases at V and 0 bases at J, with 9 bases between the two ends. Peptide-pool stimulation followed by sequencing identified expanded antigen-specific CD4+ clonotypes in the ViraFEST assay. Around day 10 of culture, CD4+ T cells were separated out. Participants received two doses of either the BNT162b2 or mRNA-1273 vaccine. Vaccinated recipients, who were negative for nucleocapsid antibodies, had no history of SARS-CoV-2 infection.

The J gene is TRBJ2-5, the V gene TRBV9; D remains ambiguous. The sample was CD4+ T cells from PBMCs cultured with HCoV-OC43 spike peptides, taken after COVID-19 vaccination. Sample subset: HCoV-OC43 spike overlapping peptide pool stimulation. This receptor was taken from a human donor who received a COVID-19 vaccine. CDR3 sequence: CASSVGLRNQETQYF. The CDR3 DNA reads TGTGCCAGCAGCGTAGGCCTCCGAAACCAAGAGACCCAGTACTTC.